Presented here are 17 T cell receptor beta chains from one specimen sequenced in a study of blood T cells in healthy people across ages. It was with a sample-barcoded 5' primer and a J-beta primer mix that a second PCR of roughly 6 to 11 cycles was run. TCRdb reprocessed the 5' RACE reads via MiXCR and lists one record per CDR3 protein. This sample carries about 770,000 distinct CDR3 sequences, about 42% of them seen once, and the ten largest clones take roughly 19%. The sample taken for sequencing was blood. All receptors come from a man aged 60 to 75 in good health.

This clonotype was counted only a few times. The chain couples TRBV18 to TRBJ2-7; unclear D gene. The CDR3 consists of 14 residues. Trimming pared 1 base from V and 5 bases from J, leaving 12 bases between. Germline V gene sequence: CDR1 KGHSH, CDR2 LQKENI. Written as DNA, the CDR3 is TGTGCCAGCTCACCACAGTACGGCCAAAACGAGCAGTACTTC. Protein sequence: CASSPQYGQNEQYF.

In DNA form, the CDR3 reads TGCAGTGCTAGAGGGGACTCGGGGGATGAAGAGACCCAGTACTTC. This translates into CSARGDSGDEETQYF. The chain has TRBV20-1 and TRBJ2-5, with D perhaps matching TRBD2 (6 bases). The CDR3 has 15 residues. Germline CDR1 DFQATT, CDR2 SNEGSKA (reference sequence). V was shortened by 1 base and J by 3 bases, with 15 bases between the two germline ends.

This clonotype was seen a handful of times. The chain links TRBV9 to TRBJ2-3; no clear D gene. V lost 0 bases and J lost 6, with 14 bases in between. This CDR3 comprises 15 residues. Germline values: CDR1 SGDLS, CDR2 YYNGEE. Written as DNA, the CDR3 is TGTGCCAGCAGCGTAGATGGTGGGTTGGCGGATACGCAGTATTTT. It specifies CASSVDGGLADTQYF.

The chain employs TRBV25-1 and TRBJ2-1, with D possibly being TRBD1 (7 bases). The V and J ends lost 1 base and 2 bases respectively, with 9 bases between them. CDR1 is MGHDK and CDR2 is SYGVNS in the germline V gene. The CDR3 extends over 15 amino acids. CDR3 residues: CASSEFRGAYNEQFF. The CDR3 bases are TGTGCCAGCAGTGAATTCAGGGGGGCCTACAATGAGCAGTTCTTC.

Comment on this clonotype: Possible read error: a much larger clone is one base away. The V call is TRBV6-6, the J call TRBJ2-3; 14 bases map to TRBD2. CDR3 length: 15 amino acids. Trimming at V came to 6 bases and at J to 4 bases, leaving 3 bases not matched to a gene. Looked up from germline, CDR1 is MNHNY and CDR2 is SVGAGI (reference sequence). The DNA of the CDR3 is TGTGCCAGCAGCCAGACTAGCGGGGGGGCAGATACGCAGTATTTT. Translating gives CASSQTSGGADTQYF.

The rearrangement joins TRBV4-1 to TRBJ1-6, with 7 positions matching TRBD1. CDR1 is MGHRA and CDR2 is YSYEKL in the germline V gene. The V and J ends lost 4 bases and 9 bases, in that order; junction bases with no gene match: 12. CDR3 length: 16 amino acids. CDR3 sequence (DNA): TGCGCCAGCAGCCCAGACAGGGTTAAGAACAGTTCACCCCTCCACTTT. Its protein product is CASSPDRVKNSSPLHF.

The V and J genes are TRBV5-6 and TRBJ2-5; D uncertain. Trimming pared 1 base from V and 11 bases from J, leaving 15 bases between. This CDR3 spans 13 amino acids. Germline values: CDR1 SGHDT, CDR2 YYEEEE. The CDR3: CASSLSVDNEQYF. CDR3 nucleotides: TGTGCCAGCAGCTTGTCCGTAGACAATGAGCAGTACTTC. The full variable domain, with the rest looked up from reference TRBV5-6 and TRBJ2-5, is DAGVTQSPTHLIKTRGQQVTLRCSPKSGHDTVSWYQQALGQGPQFIFQYYEEEERQRGNFPDRFSGHQFPNYSSELNVNALLLGDSALYLCASSLSVDNEQYFGPGTRLLVL.

The chain links TRBV29-1 to TRBJ2-5; tentative D call: TRBD2 (6 bases). Germline V gene lookup returns CDR1 SQVTM and CDR2 ANQGSEA. The CDR3 is 13 residues long. Trimming pared 4 bases from V and 5 bases from J, leaving 14 bases between. CDR3 nucleotides: TGCAGCGTTGTGTATGTAGGGAGGGAGACCCAGTACTTC. Protein product: CSVVYVGRETQYF.

V usage is TRBV20-1 and J usage is TRBJ2-3; D not certain. The CDR3 sequence is 16 residues long. The V gene's germline CDR1 is DFQATT and CDR2 SNEGSKA (reference sequence). V was clipped by 3 bases and J by 0 bases, with 16 bases between them. CDR3 in amino acids: CSASLIGNTSTDTQYF. The DNA of the CDR3 is TGCAGTGCTAGCCTAATTGGGAACACAAGCACAGATACGCAGTATTTT.

In its sample, this clonotype was seen a few times. V and J are TRBV6-6 and TRBJ1-2, with D tentatively TRBD1 (6 bases). This CDR3 is 12 amino acids long. The V end lost 6 bases, the J end lost 8 bases, and 13 bases lay between the germline ends. Germline assignment: CDR1 MNHNY and CDR2 SVGAGI (reference sequence). CDR3: CASRRGEEGYTF. The CDR3 nucleotides are TGTGCCAGCAGGAGGGGGGAGGAGGGCTACACCTTC.

This clonotype was picked up a small number of times. The V call is TRBV6-5, the J call TRBJ2-2, with a possible D match to TRBD1 (5 bases). This CDR3 has 15 amino acids. Trimming removed 5 bases at V and 5 bases at J, with 15 bases between. Per germline, CDR1 MNHEY and CDR2 SVGAGI. CDR3 sequence: CASSDTQGATGELFF. Written as DNA, the CDR3 is TGTGCCAGCAGTGACACCCAGGGCGCAACCGGGGAGCTGTTTTTT.

The chain has TRBV12-3 or TRBV12-4 and TRBJ2-5; D uncertain. V was shortened by 5 bases and J by 5 bases, with 18 bases between the two germline ends. The CDR3 extends over 15 amino acids. CDR3 nucleotide sequence: TGTGCCAGCAGTCCCCTAGGAACTCTTCGGGAGACCCAGTACTTC. Its translation: CASSPLGTLRETQYF.

The chain joins TRBV6-6 to TRBJ2-7; 9 bases fit TRBD1. CDR3 size: 13 residues. Germline CDR1 and CDR2: MNHNY and SVGAGI (reference sequence). J lost 2 bases, V lost 6 bases, and 2 bases had no gene match. CDR3 nucleotides: TGTGCCAGCAGAGGACAGGGGACCTACGAGCAGTACTTC. Translating it yields CASRGQGTYEQYF.

This clonotype was recorded at least ten times. The chain joins TRBV10-3 to TRBJ2-7, with 7 bases lining up with TRBD1. V shed 6 bases and J 4 bases; nucleotides not matched to a gene: 6. Germline CDR1 reads ENHRY; CDR2 reads SYGVKD. The CDR3 is 13 residues long. CDR3 nucleotide sequence: TGTGCCATCAGACGGGACAGACGGTACGAGCAGTACTTC. Its translation: CAIRRDRRYEQYF.

This clonotype was counted only a few times. This rearrangement joins TRBV5-1 to TRBJ1-5; D may be TRBD1 (6 bases). The CDR3 consists of 18 residues. Trimming took 4 bases from V and 6 from J, leaving 26 bases between them. Germline assignment: CDR1 SGHRS and CDR2 YFSETQ. For the CDR3, the DNA is TGCGCCAGCAGCCCCCGACCAATGGACAGCCAGTTCAGTCAGCCCCAGCATTTT. This codes for CASSPRPMDSQFSQPQHF.

The J gene is TRBJ1-1, the V gene TRBV11-2, with D hard to call. Trimming took 1 base from V and 0 from J, leaving 12 bases between them. Germline CDR1 is SGHAT and CDR2 is FQNNGV. The CDR3 loop spans 16 amino acids. This CDR3 reads CASSLGGTRMNTEAFF. DNA of the CDR3: TGTGCCAGCAGCTTAGGGGGAACTCGGATGAACACTGAAGCTTTCTTT.

J is TRBJ1-2 and V is TRBV5-1, with 9 bases identical to TRBD1. Germline values: CDR1 SGHRS, CDR2 YFSETQ. The ends lost 3 bases at V and 8 bases at J; junction bases unmatched: 14. The CDR3 extends over 16 amino acids. DNA for the CDR3: TGCGCCAGCAGCTCCCTAGGAGCGGACAGGGGTAACGGCTACACCTTC. Translation gives CASSSLGADRGNGYTF.